Shown below are 27 T cell receptor beta chains from a single sample sequenced in a study of early stage breast cancer tumors. Sequencing used immunoSEQ multiplex PCR; TCRdb keeps in-frame clones, though not all of them. This sample has around 71,000 clones; approximately 80% occur once, and the top ten carry 3.5%. Sequences were obtained from blood. These receptors all come from a person in their sixties or seventies with breast cancer.

The rearrangement uses TRBV28 and TRBJ1-1, with D perhaps TRBD1 (5 bases). Germline assignment: CDR1 MDHEN and CDR2 SYDVKM. The CDR3 extends over 15 amino acids. Trimming took 4 bases from V and 10 from J, leaving 22 bases between them. Here the CDR3 DNA reads TGTGCCAGCAGTTCCTCGGTAGGGGACCCGCTAGGAGCTTTCTTT. This sequence encodes CASSSSVGDPLGAFF.

The chain has TRBV4-1 and TRBJ2-5, with 8 nucleotides matching TRBD2. Germline-derived CDR1 and CDR2 are MGHRA and YSYEKL. V trimming: 0 bases; J trimming: 3 bases; junction bases outside the gene matches: 6. The CDR3 extends over 16 amino acids. The CDR3 DNA follows: TGCGCCAGCAGCCAAGATTCTGCGGGGGGTAAAGAGACCCAGTACTTC. Its translation: CASSQDSAGGKETQYF.

The chain links TRBV27 to TRBJ1-5; 9 bases agree with TRBD1. V dropped 8 bases and J dropped 5; count of bases not matched to a gene: 7. CDR1 and CDR2 (germline): MNHEY, SMNVEV (reference sequence). This CDR3 contains 14 residues. In DNA form, the CDR3 reads TGTGCCAGCGCACCAGACAGGGGGTATCAGCCCCAGCATTTT. It codes for CASAPDRGYQPQHF.

The chain couples TRBV28 to TRBJ2-7; D not certain. V was shortened by 5 bases and J by 3 bases, with 17 bases between the two germline ends. CDR3 length equals 15 residues. The V gene's germline CDR1 is MDHEN and CDR2 SYDVKM. The CDR3 sequence: CASSPPPAVSYEQYF. The CDR3 DNA reads as TGTGCCAGCAGTCCCCCCCCGGCAGTGAGCTACGAGCAGTACTTC. Drawing the rest from reference TRBV28 and TRBJ2-7, the complete variable domain is DVKVTQSSRYLVKRTGEKVFLECVQDMDHENMFWYRQDPGLGLRLIYFSYDVKMKEKGDIPEGYSVSREKKERFSLILESASTNQTSMYLCASSPPPAVSYEQYFGPGTRLTVT.

The rearrangement uses TRBV7-9 and TRBJ2-1, with D hard to call. This CDR3 contains 10 residues. Trimming left V 3 bases short and J 12 bases short, with 6 bases between. Germline V gives CDR1 SEHNR, CDR2 FQNEAQ (reference sequence). CDR3 coding DNA: TGTGCCAGCAGCTTTGACGCGCAGTTCTTC. Translating gives CASSFDAQFF.

The V gene is TRBV6-1, the J gene TRBJ1-2; no clear D gene. The CDR3 has 14 residues. V was clipped by 2 bases and J by 5 bases, with 12 bases between them. The V gene's germline CDR1 is MNHNS and CDR2 SASEGT. As DNA, the CDR3 is TGTGCCAGCAGTGAAAAACCCCCTAGATATGGCTACACCTTC. The encoded protein is CASSEKPPRYGYTF.

The chain is built from TRBV4-2 and TRBJ2-2; D may be TRBD1 or TRBD2 (7 bases each). CDR1 is LGHNA and CDR2 is YNFKEQ in the germline V gene. The ends were cut back, 1 base at V and 5 bases at J, with 29 bases in the middle. The CDR3 totals 21 residues. CDR3 bases: TGTGCCAGCAGCCAAGCTGGAACCTCAGGGGGTGGACTAGATGATACCGGGGAGCTGTTTTTT. Translation: CASSQAGTSGGGLDDTGELFF.

The rearrangement joins TRBV7-2 to TRBJ2-7, with a tentative D call TRBD1 (5 bases). V gave up 5 bases and J gave up 6 bases, with 14 bases separating them. Germline V lookup: CDR1 SGHTA, CDR2 FQGNSA. The CDR3 loop spans 13 amino acids. The CDR3 loop is CASSQGQEPEQYF. The CDR3, as DNA: TGTGCCAGCAGCCAAGGACAAGAACCCGAGCAGTACTTC.

The chain has TRBV29-1 and TRBJ2-1; 9 nucleotides align to TRBD2. Germline values: CDR1 SQVTM, CDR2 ANQGSEA. The CDR3 loop spans 14 amino acids. V lost 3 bases, J lost 6 bases, and 6 bases stayed unmatched. The CDR3 sequence: CSVDLAGGFNEQFF. The CDR3 bases are TGCAGCGTTGATCTTGCGGGGGGGTTCAATGAGCAGTTCTTC.

The rearrangement joins TRBV6-1 to TRBJ1-1; 7 bases match TRBD1. Germline V gene lookup returns CDR1 MNHNS and CDR2 SASEGT. This CDR3 is built from 14 residues. Trimming at V came to 5 bases and at J to 4 bases, leaving 7 bases not matched to a gene. The CDR3 here is CASSPTGSGTEAFF. CDR3 DNA sequence: TGTGCCAGCAGTCCGACAGGGAGCGGCACTGAAGCTTTCTTT.

The chain links TRBV19 to TRBJ1-5, with D possibly matching TRBD1 (5 bases). The CDR3 sequence is 14 residues long. In germline, CDR1 is LNHDA, CDR2 SQIVND (reference sequence). The CDR3 is CAAGTGDSNQPQHF. DNA for the CDR3: TGTGCTGCGGGGACGGGGGACTCAAATCAGCCCCAGCATTTT. Looking up the rest from reference TRBV19 and TRBJ1-5 gives the full variable domain: DGGITQSPKYLFRKEGQNVTLSCEQNLNHDAMYWYRQDPGQGLRLIYYSQIVNDFQKGDIAEGYSVSREKKESFPLTVTSAQKNPTAFYLCAAGTGDSNQPQHFGDGTRLSIL.

The chain combines TRBV6-1 with TRBJ2-3; 11 nucleotides match TRBD2. Germline values: CDR1 MNHNS, CDR2 SASEGT. Trimming removed 2 bases from V and 2 bases from J; junction bases left unmatched: 9. The CDR3 has 18 amino acids. CDR3 residues: CASSETRTSGYSTDTQYF. The DNA for the CDR3 is TGTGCCAGCAGTGAAACTAGGACTAGCGGGTATTCCACAGATACGCAGTATTTT.

The rearrangement joins TRBV5-1 to TRBJ1-1; no reliable D call. The length of the CDR3 is 15 residues. The germline V gene has CDR1 SGHRS and CDR2 YFSETQ. V lost 0 bases and J 0 bases, leaving 9 bases between the germline ends. CDR3 protein: CASSLESALNTEAFF. CDR3 DNA: TGCGCCAGCAGCTTGGAATCGGCACTGAACACTGAAGCTTTCTTT.

This chain uses TRBV5-1 with TRBJ1-3; D is unresolved. This CDR3 region has 14 residues. Germline CDR1 is SGHRS and CDR2 is YFSETQ. The V and J ends lost 1 base and 0 bases respectively, with 5 bases between them. As DNA, the CDR3 is TGCGCCAGCAGCTTGCAAGGCTCTGGAAACACCATATATTTT. It is translated as CASSLQGSGNTIYF. Drawing the rest from reference TRBV5-1 and TRBJ1-3, the complete variable domain is KAGVTQTPRYLIKTRGQQVTLSCSPISGHRSVSWYQQTPGQGLQFLFEYFSETQRNKGNFPGRFSGRQFSNSRSEMNVSTLELGDSALYLCASSLQGSGNTIYFGEGSWLTVV.

J is TRBJ2-7 and V is TRBV4-2; unclear D gene. The CDR3 extends over 11 amino acids. V lost 0 bases to trimming and J lost 3 bases, with 0 bases between them. CDR1 is LGHNA, CDR2 YNFKEQ, per germline. For the CDR3, the DNA is TGTGCCAGCAGCCAAGACTACGAGCAGTACTTC. Protein: CASSQDYEQYF.

The gene calls are TRBV28 and TRBJ2-7; tentative D call: TRBD2 (8 bases). Germline V CDR1 and CDR2: MDHEN, SYDVKM. This CDR3 has 14 residues. The germline V and J ends were trimmed by 10 bases and 0 bases, with 16 bases remaining between them. The DNA for the CDR3 is TGTGCCACAACGGGGGGGACAGACTCCTACGAGCAGTACTTC. This sequence encodes CATTGGTDSYEQYF.

V gene TRBV5-4 combines with J gene TRBJ1-2; the D is unclear. There are 15 residues in the CDR3. Germline V gives CDR1 SGHNT, CDR2 YYREEE (reference sequence). V was pared by 4 bases and J by 3 bases, with 16 bases between. The CDR3 is CASSPYTSTYYGYTF. The CDR3 bases are TGTGCCAGCAGCCCGTACACTTCTACTTACTATGGCTACACCTTC.

This clone has just one count. The V and J genes are TRBV5-4 and TRBJ2-2, with D unresolved. Germline CDR1 reads SGHNT; CDR2 reads YYREEE (reference sequence). V shed 0 bases and J shed 6 bases, with 9 bases lying between them. CDR3 length: 14 amino acids. CDR3 sequence: CASSLVDDPGELFF. In nucleotides, the CDR3 is TGTGCCAGCAGCTTGGTGGATGATCCCGGGGAGCTGTTTTTT.

This clone was seen a single time. The chain has TRBV5-6 and TRBJ1-6, with D possibly being TRBD1 (6 bases). The CDR3 loop spans 17 amino acids. Germline V gene sequence: CDR1 SGHDT, CDR2 YYEEEE. V was clipped by 0 bases and J by 0 bases, with 10 bases between them. The CDR3 DNA sequence: TGTGCCAGCAGCTTGGTGGCAGGGGCCTCCTATAATTCACCCCTCCACTTT. This translates into CASSLVAGASYNSPLHF.

The chain combines TRBV5-4 with TRBJ2-1, with TRBD2 identical over 10 bases. Germline CDR1 reads SGHNT; CDR2 reads YYREEE (reference sequence). V gave up 4 bases and J gave up 9 bases; unmatched junction bases: 10. There are 15 residues in the CDR3. The CDR3 DNA sequence: TGTGCCAGCAGCCCTGAGCTAGCGGGAGTTGCTGAGCAGTTCTTC. Translating gives CASSPELAGVAEQFF.

V usage is TRBV11-2 and J usage is TRBJ2-2; maybe TRBD2 (6 bases). Germline V CDR1 and CDR2: SGHAT, FQNNGV. The V end was cut by 8 bases, the J end by 6 bases, with 13 bases between. The CDR3 is 13 residues long. CDR3 loop: CASGRRGAGELFF. DNA of the CDR3: TGTGCCAGCGGTAGGCGGGGCGCCGGGGAGCTGTTTTTT.

In this sample, this clone turned up once. The rearrangement joins TRBV29-1 to TRBJ2-5, with 7 positions matching TRBD1. This CDR3 is built from 14 residues. Germline CDR1 reads SQVTM; CDR2 reads ANQGSEA. CDR3 in amino acids: CSCTGVGVQETQYF. CDR3 nucleotide sequence: TGCAGTTGCACAGGGGTGGGAGTCCAAGAGACCCAGTACTTC.

This clone came up once. This chain connects TRBV30 to TRBJ1-1; D is possibly TRBD1 (6 bases). Deletions cut 0 bases from V and 4 bases from J, with 12 bases between. The CDR3 loop spans 14 amino acids. Germline V gives CDR1 GTSNPN, CDR2 SVGIG (reference sequence). CDR3 in DNA: TGTGCCTGGAGTGTACTGGGCAGGGGCACTGAAGCTTTCTTT. This gives the protein CAWSVLGRGTEAFF.

This clone appeared a few times. The chain couples TRBV7-6 to TRBJ2-7; a weak D match, TRBD2 (7 bases). This CDR3 contains 15 residues. The germline CDR1 and CDR2 sequences are SGHVS and FNYEAQ. Trimming stripped 0 bases from V and 0 bases from J, with 9 bases between. CDR3 in amino acids: CASSLAGGPSYEQYF. As DNA, the CDR3 is TGTGCCAGCAGCTTAGCGGGGGGGCCCTCCTACGAGCAGTACTTC.

This clone showed up just a few times. The rearrangement joins TRBV9 to TRBJ1-2; 7 bases are shared with TRBD1. Germline assignment: CDR1 SGDLS and CDR2 YYNGEE. The ends lost 4 bases at V and 4 bases at J; junction bases unmatched: 10. The CDR3 spans 15 residues. CDR3 loop: CASSPGPGQSYGYTF. In nucleotides, the CDR3 is TGTGCCAGCAGCCCCGGACCGGGACAGAGCTATGGCTACACCTTC. Variable domain in full (rest from reference TRBV9 and TRBJ1-2): DSGVTQTPKHLITATGQRVTLRCSPRSGDLSVYWYQQSLDQGLQFLIQYYNGEERAKGNILERFSAQQFPDLHSELNLSSLELGDSALYFCASSPGPGQSYGYTFGSGTRLTVV.

The J gene is TRBJ2-7, the V gene TRBV7-3; 10 bases fit TRBD2. V was clipped by 5 bases and J by 6 bases; unmatched bases: 13. Germline V CDR1 and CDR2: SGHTA, FQGTGA. The CDR3 has 16 amino acids. Here the CDR3 DNA reads TGTGCCAGCAGCCAGGGGGGGAGCGGGAGGGGCTCCGAGCAGTACTTC. As protein: CASSQGGSGRGSEQYF.

The chain is built from TRBV2 and TRBJ1-5; the D is unclear. V was trimmed by 1 base and J by 6 bases, leaving 7 bases between them. The V gene's germline CDR1 is SNHLY and CDR2 FYNNEI. The CDR3 totals 13 residues. CDR3 nucleotides: TGTGCCAGCAGTGAAGAAAGTCGTCAGCCCCAGCATTTT. Amino acid sequence: CASSEESRQPQHF.